These 9 T cell receptor beta chains were sequenced from one sample in a study of T-cell memory formation after mild COVID-19. TCRdb re-derived calls from the 5' RACE reads in MiXCR, one entry per CDR3 protein. The sample lists around 390,000 distinct CDR3 sequences, approximately 15% occurring once. Sequences were obtained from PBMCs or a T cell subset sorted from them (not recorded which). These receptor sequences come from a man younger than 30 who had mild COVID-19 (a few samples of this study predate the infection). Cell type and time point are not known.

This clonotype was counted at least ten times. A junction boundary mismatches the germline segment, possibly from a read error. The chain carries TRBV7-9 and TRBJ2-6; D gene ambiguous. Germline V gene lookup returns CDR1 SEHNR and CDR2 FQNEAQ (reference sequence). The CDR3 has 15 amino acids. CDR3 region: CASSLGGSGANVLTF. CDR3 nucleotides: TGTGCCAGCAGTTTAGGCGGCTCTGGGGCCAACGTCCTGACTTTC.

This clonotype was detected only a few times. This chain uses TRBV20-1 with TRBJ2-7; D remains ambiguous. V dropped 6 bases and J dropped 4 bases, with 13 bases sitting between them. The germline V gene has CDR1 DFQATT and CDR2 SNEGSKA (reference sequence). This CDR3 spans 12 amino acids. This chain's CDR3 is CSAHFGRYEQYF. CDR3 in DNA: TGCAGTGCCCATTTTGGGCGTTACGAGCAGTACTTC.

Remarks on this clonotype: This may come from a read error, since a much larger clone is one base off. The rearrangement uses TRBV7-6 and TRBJ2-7, with TRBD2 matching over 9 bases. This CDR3 is 14 amino acids long. CDR1 SGHVS and CDR2 FNYEAQ come from the germline V gene. Trimming at V came to 5 bases and at J to 2 bases, leaving 4 bases not matched to a gene. CDR3 protein: CASSPSGVPYEQYF. CDR3 DNA: TGTGCCAGCAGCCCTAGCGGGGTGCCCTACGAGCAGTACTTC.

This clonotype was counted ten times or more. The chain links TRBV6-2 or TRBV6-3 to TRBJ2-3; D not resolved. This CDR3 has 13 residues. Germline V CDR1 and CDR2: MNHEY, SVGEGT. The V gene lost 0 bases and the J gene lost 0 bases, with 1 base spanning the gap. The CDR3 region has the DNA TGTGCCAGCAGTTACTCCAGCACAGATACGCAGTATTTT. This translates into CASSYSSTDTQYF.

This clonotype has at least ten counts. The V gene is TRBV28, the J gene TRBJ1-4; D call uncertain. Germline lookup yields CDR1 MDHEN and CDR2 SYDVKM. CDR3 size: 15 residues. V was shortened by 5 bases and J by 8 bases, with 18 bases between the two germline ends. CDR3 nucleotides: TGTGCCAGCAGTACTAGGACCGCTAGAGGCGAAAAACTGTTTTTT. It translates to CASSTRTARGEKLFF.

The table lists this clonotype with a few counts. CDR3: CASSYSMRVVGRGQFF. DNA for the CDR3: TGTGCCAGCAGTTACTCGATGAGGGTGGTCGGGCGGGGGCAGTTCTTC. This chain connects TRBV6-5 to TRBJ2-1, with D maybe TRBD2 (6 bases). The CDR3 sequence is 16 residues long. V lost 0 bases and J 12 bases, leaving 21 bases between the germline ends. Germline CDR1 MNHEY, CDR2 SVGAGI.

The gene calls are TRBV20-1 and TRBJ2-3, with TRBD1 matching over 7 bases. The CDR3 extends over 13 amino acids. Germline V gene sequence: CDR1 DFQATT, CDR2 SNEGSKA (reference sequence). This CDR3 is CSGRDSSTDTQYF. DNA of the CDR3: TGCAGCGGCCGGGACAGCAGCACAGATACGCAGTATTTT.

This chain uses TRBV6-2 or TRBV6-3 with TRBJ2-2; D gene ambiguous. The CDR3 covers 17 residues. V was trimmed by 5 bases and J by 6 bases, leaving 22 bases between them. Looked up from germline, CDR1 is MNHEY and CDR2 is SVGEGT. The CDR3 DNA is TGTGCCAGCAGTCCCCCCCTTAGAAGACGTTTCGCCGGGGAGCTGTTTTTT. Its translation is CASSPPLRRRFAGELFF.

The chain has TRBV10-3 and TRBJ1-2, with 9 bases that match TRBD1. This CDR3 is 18 amino acids long. Germline lookup yields CDR1 ENHRY and CDR2 SYGVKD. The V and J ends lost 3 bases and 2 bases, in that order; junction bases with no gene match: 13. The CDR3 region is CAISDPSNKTGGNYGYTF. The CDR3 coding sequence is TGTGCCATCAGTGACCCCTCCAATAAGACAGGGGGGAACTATGGCTACACCTTC.